This is a list of T cell receptor beta chains from one sample in a study of blood T cell repertoires in COVID-19. Assay used: immunoSEQ multiplex PCR; TCRdb lists only in-frame clones, some missing. In the table there are over 130,000 clones, more than 65% of which are singletons. Sequenced sample: peripheral blood. Receptor source: a woman in her fifties or sixties with acute or convalescent COVID-19. Both conserved end residues are part of each CDR3. A D gene is named only where the DNA matches it firmly. Some rows mark clone size as missing; the rest say once, few, many or name a class of expanded clone.

j_call clone_size d_call v_call cdr3_aa cdr3_nt
TRBJ1-5 . . TRBV2 CATSSDTSNQPQHF TGTGCCACCAGCAGTGACACGAGCAATCAGCCCCAGCATTTT
TRBJ1-2 few TRBD1 TRBV2 CASSEKRQGMSGYTF TGTGCCAGCAGTGAAAAGCGACAGGGAATGTCTGGCTACACCTTC
TRBJ2-4 . TRBD2 TRBV19 CASSPGAGRGSEAKNIQYF TGTGCCAGTAGCCCTGGGGCAGGGCGCGGGAGTGAAGCCAAAAACATTCAGTACTTC
TRBJ2-1 . . TRBV15 CATSRGRYNEQFF TGTGCCACCAGCAGAGGGCGGTACAATGAGCAGTTCTTC
TRBJ2-1 few . TRBV3-1/TRBV3-2 CASSITDQVGAEQFF TGTGCCAGCAGCATAACGGATCAGGTCGGCGCTGAGCAGTTCTTC
TRBJ2-1 . . TRBV7-2 CASSLAGQGGNEQFF TGTGCCAGCAGCTTAGCCGGACAGGGAGGGAATGAGCAGTTCTTC
TRBJ1-2 . . TRBV12-3/TRBV12-4 CASSLAGGGYTF TGTGCCAGCAGTTTAGCAGGGGGAGGCTACACCTTC
TRBJ2-7 . TRBD2 TRBV27 CASSLGGLAAYEQYF TGTGCCAGCAGTTTAGGGGGACTAGCGGCCTACGAGCAGTACTTC
TRBJ2-3 . TRBD1 TRBV24-1 CATSDPGTGGGFTDTQYF TGTGCCACCAGTGACCCCGGGACAGGGGGCGGTTTCACAGATACGCAGTATTTT
TRBJ1-2 once TRBD1 TRBV6-5 CASSYFGDRVDYGYTF TGTGCCAGCAGTTACTTCGGAGACAGGGTGGACTATGGCTACACCTTC
TRBJ1-3 . . TRBV7-2 CASSLDPNSGNTIYF TGTGCCAGCAGCTTAGATCCCAACTCTGGAAACACCATATATTTT
TRBJ1-4 once . TRBV5-4 CASSFAGDEKLFF TGTGCCAGCAGCTTCGCAGGGGATGAAAAACTGTTTTTT
TRBJ2-7 . TRBD2 TRBV7-2 CASSPWGGGAGGSYEQYF TGTGCCAGCAGCCCTTGGGGGGGTGGAGCGGGAGGGTCCTACGAGCAGTACTTC
TRBJ1-5 . . TRBV7-8 CASSQNGFQPQHF TGTGCCAGCAGCCAAAACGGGTTTCAGCCCCAGCATTTT
TRBJ2-5 . . TRBV20-1 CSASFGLVETQYF TGCAGTGCTAGTTTTGGGCTGGTGGAGACCCAGTACTTC
TRBJ1-2 . TRBD1 TRBV5-5 CATGQGPYGYTF TGTGCCACCGGACAGGGGCCCTATGGCTACACCTTC
TRBJ1-3 . TRBD1 TRBV6-5 CASSYSRQGSGNTIYF TGTGCCAGCAGTTACTCGAGACAGGGTTCTGGAAACACCATATATTTT